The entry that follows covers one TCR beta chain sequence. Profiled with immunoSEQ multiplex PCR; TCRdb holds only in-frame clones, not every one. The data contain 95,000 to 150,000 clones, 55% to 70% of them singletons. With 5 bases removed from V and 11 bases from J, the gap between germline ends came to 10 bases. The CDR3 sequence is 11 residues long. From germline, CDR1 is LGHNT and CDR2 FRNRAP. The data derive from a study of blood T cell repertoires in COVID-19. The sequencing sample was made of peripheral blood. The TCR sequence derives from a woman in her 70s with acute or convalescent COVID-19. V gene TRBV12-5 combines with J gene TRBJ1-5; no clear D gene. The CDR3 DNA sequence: TGTGCTAGTGGTCCCCACTTGGCCCAGCATTTT. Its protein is CASGPHLAQHF.